This T cell receptor (beta chain) is drawn from a study of blood T cell repertoires in COVID-19. Study background: The United States, Italy and Spain supplied acute and convalescent COVID-19 samples.

The assay was immunoSEQ multiplex PCR, and TCRdb's table has in-frame clones only and misses some. The table lists over 20,000 clones, more than 85% of them singletons. V was clipped by 6 bases and J by 0 bases; unmatched bases: 6. Germline values: CDR1 MDHEN, CDR2 SYDVKM. CDR3 size: 17 residues. The sequencing sample was made of peripheral blood. The V gene is TRBV28, the J gene TRBJ2-1; 12 bases match TRBD2. The source is a woman in her sixties or seventies with active COVID-19. DNA of the CDR3: TGTGCCAGCAGACCTACTAGCGGGAGGTCCTCCTACAATGAGCAGTTCTTC. Translating it yields CASRPTSGRSSYNEQFF.